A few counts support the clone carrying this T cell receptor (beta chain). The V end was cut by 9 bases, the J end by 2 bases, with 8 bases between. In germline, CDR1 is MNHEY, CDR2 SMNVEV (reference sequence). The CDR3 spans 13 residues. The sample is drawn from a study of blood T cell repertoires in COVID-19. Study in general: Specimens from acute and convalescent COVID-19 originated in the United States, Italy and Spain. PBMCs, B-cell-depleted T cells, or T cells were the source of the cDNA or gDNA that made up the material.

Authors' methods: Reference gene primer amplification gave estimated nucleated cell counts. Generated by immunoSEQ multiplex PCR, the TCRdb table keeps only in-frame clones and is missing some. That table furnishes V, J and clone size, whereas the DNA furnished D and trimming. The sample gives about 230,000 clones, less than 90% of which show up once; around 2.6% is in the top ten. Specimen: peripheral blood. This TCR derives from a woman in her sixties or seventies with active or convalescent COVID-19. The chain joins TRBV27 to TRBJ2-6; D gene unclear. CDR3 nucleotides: TGTGCCAGTAAACGGGCTGGGGCCAACGTCCTGACTTTC. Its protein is CASKRAGANVLTF.